Sequencing of this TCR beta chain was carried out in a study of vaccination effects on CD4 cells after COVID-19. Study conclusions and caveats: In convalescents, spike-reactive clones (those seen post-vaccine) were mainly new vaccine-induced clones.

Data came from immunoSEQ multiplex PCR; TCRdb stores just in-frame clones and leaves some out. This repertoire shows roughly 60,000 clones, 72% found once; its top ten account for 20% to 25%. The germline V and J ends were trimmed by 4 bases and 1 base, with 13 bases remaining between them. The germline V gene has CDR1 SGHNT and CDR2 YENEEA. The CDR3 sequence is 15 residues long. Culture proceeded for more than nine days, and CD4+ T cells were then isolated. Note on this clone: Its antigen is not known.

V usage is TRBV11-3 and J usage is TRBJ1-1; TRBD1 might be the D (6 bases). The TCR comes from a human donor who had a prior SARS-CoV-2 infection. This material consisted of CD4+ T cells from PBMCs cultured without peptide, taken before COVID-19 vaccination. CDR3 sequence reads: CASSSLPGANTEAFF. The CDR3 region has the DNA TGTGCCAGCAGCTCTCTTCCGGGGGCGAACACTGAAGCTTTCTTT.